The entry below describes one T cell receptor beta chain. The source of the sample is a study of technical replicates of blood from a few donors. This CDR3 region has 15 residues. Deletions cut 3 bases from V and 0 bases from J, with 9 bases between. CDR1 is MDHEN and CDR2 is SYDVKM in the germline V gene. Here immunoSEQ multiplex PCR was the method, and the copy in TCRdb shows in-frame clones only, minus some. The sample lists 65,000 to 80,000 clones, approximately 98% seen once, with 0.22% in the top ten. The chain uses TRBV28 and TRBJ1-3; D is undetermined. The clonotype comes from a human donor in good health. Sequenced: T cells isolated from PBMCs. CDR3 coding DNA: TGTGCCAGCAGTTTGTGGTCTAGCTCTGGAAACACCATATATTTT. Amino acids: CASSLWSSSGNTIYF.